The 23 T cell receptor beta chains reported below all come from one sample, sequenced in a study of blood T cells in healthy people across ages. A J-beta primer mix and a sample-barcoded 5' primer were used in a second PCR of roughly 7 to 12 cycles. Using its own MiXCR run on the 5' RACE reads, TCRdb lists one record per CDR3 protein. The sample holds about 2 million distinct CDR3 sequences, about 50% seen once. The specimen sequenced was blood. The receptors here all came from a woman between 40 and 55 years old in good health.

The gene calls are TRBV18 and TRBJ1-2; D might be TRBD1 (6 bases). Trimming took off 1 base at V and 3 bases at J, with 12 bases between the two ends. The CDR3 runs 15 residues. Germline V gene lookup returns CDR1 KGHSH and CDR2 LQKENI. CDR3 sequence reads: CASSPLSPGDYGYTF. CDR3 in DNA: TGTGCCAGCTCACCACTCAGTCCAGGGGACTATGGCTACACCTTC.

V is TRBV5-5 and J is TRBJ2-7; 7 bases are a match to TRBD1. Germline V gene sequence: CDR1 SGHKS, CDR2 YYEKEE (reference sequence). The trim removed 0 bases at V and 2 bases at J, leaving 5 bases unmatched. The CDR3 consists of 15 residues. The CDR3 DNA follows: TGTGCCAGCAGCTTGGTTGAGGGGGCTGCCTACGAGCAGTACTTC. It is translated as CASSLVEGAAYEQYF.

The CDR3 DNA reads TGCAGTGCTAGGGACTTGGGGGGGGAGGCCCAGTACTTC. This translates into CSARDLGGEAQYF. J is TRBJ2-5 and V is TRBV20-1, with TRBD2 matching 7 bases. The germline gives CDR1 DFQATT, CDR2 SNEGSKA (reference sequence). Germline trimming cut 3 bases from V and 9 bases from J; bases unmatched to any gene: 10. There are 13 residues in the CDR3.

The sample holds one count of this clonotype. CDR3 amino acids: CSATLWQGAGEQYF. The CDR3 coding sequence is TGCAGTGCTACCCTGTGGCAGGGGGCCGGCGAGCAGTACTTC. The chain has TRBV20-1 and TRBJ2-7; 8 nucleotides match TRBD1. This CDR3 is 14 amino acids long. The trim removed 4 bases at V and 6 bases at J, leaving 11 bases unmatched. Germline assignment: CDR1 DFQATT and CDR2 SNEGSKA (reference sequence).

To note about this clonotype: An end of the junction differs from the germline gene, which may be a read error. The V call is TRBV25-1, the J call TRBJ2-1, with TRBD1 as a possible D gene (6 bases). Germline V gene sequence: CDR1 MGHDK, CDR2 SYGVNS. The CDR3 has 21 amino acids. The CDR3 is CASSDGQPGASHLLTYNERFF. CDR3 DNA: TGTGCCAGCAGTGATGGGCAGCCAGGGGCTTCCCACCTACTTACCTACAATGAGCGGTTCTTC.

The rearrangement joins TRBV5-1 to TRBJ2-7, with 7 nucleotides matching TRBD1. This CDR3 has 15 residues. Germline CDR1 reads SGHRS; CDR2 reads YFSETQ. V trimming: 4 bases; J trimming: 6 bases; junction bases outside the gene matches: 13. The CDR3 reads CASSLVRTGPGEQYF. DNA of the CDR3: TGCGCCAGCAGCCTCGTCCGGACAGGTCCGGGCGAGCAGTACTTC.

This clonotype was detected many times. The chain combines TRBV27 with TRBJ2-5, with TRBD2 matching over 9 bases. The closer fit of TRBJ2-3 to the DNA end suggests the J call may be wrong. CDR3 length: 15 amino acids. Per the germline V gene, CDR1 is MNHEY and CDR2 is SMNVEV (reference sequence). The CDR3 protein is CASSLIGGGGETQYF. As DNA, the CDR3 is TGTGCCAGCAGTTTAATTGGCGGGGGGGGTGAAACGCAGTATTTT.

The chain recombines TRBV5-1 with TRBJ2-3; 11 bases fit TRBD2. Germline assignment: CDR1 SGHRS and CDR2 YFSETQ. The V and J ends lost 5 bases and 2 bases, in that order; junction bases with no gene match: 7. The CDR3 consists of 16 residues. The CDR3 nucleotides are TGCGCCAGCAGACCCGGGACTAGCGGCAACACAGATACGCAGTATTTT. The encoded protein is CASRPGTSGNTDTQYF. Supplemented by reference TRBV5-1 and TRBJ2-3, the full variable domain reads KAGVTQTPRYLIKTRGQQVTLSCSPISGHRSVSWYQQTPGQGLQFLFEYFSETQRNKGNFPGRFSGRQFSNSRSEMNVSTLELGDSALYLCASRPGTSGNTDTQYFGPGTRLTVL.

This clonotype was observed many times. The chain links TRBV7-3 to TRBJ2-5, with D unresolved. CDR3 length: 14 amino acids. Trimming pared 5 bases from V and 0 bases from J, leaving 10 bases between. The V gene's germline CDR1 is SGHTA and CDR2 FQGTGA. DNA of the CDR3: TGTGCCAGCAGCCCCCTGGGCAACCAAGAGACCCAGTACTTC. Its protein product is CASSPLGNQETQYF.

This clonotype was detected only a few times. The genes are TRBV10-3 and TRBJ2-1; D is unresolved. The CDR3 extends over 15 amino acids. V lost 2 bases to trimming and J lost 6 bases, with 14 bases between them. Germline V gene data show CDR1 as ENHRY and CDR2 as SYGVKD. The DNA of the CDR3 is TGTGCCATCAGTGAGCGTGGCGGAAAAAGCAATGAGCAGTTCTTC. This sequence encodes CAISERGGKSNEQFF.

The V gene is TRBV20-1, the J gene TRBJ2-3; D not certain. With 3 bases removed from V and 5 bases from J, the gap between germline ends came to 6 bases. This CDR3 contains 11 residues. Looked up from germline, CDR1 is DFQATT and CDR2 is SNEGSKA (reference sequence). The CDR3: CSARSGDTQYF. The CDR3 DNA reads as TGCAGTGCTAGGTCTGGAGATACGCAGTATTTT.

The chain joins TRBV14 to TRBJ2-1; D unclear. The CDR3 has 14 residues. The V gene's germline CDR1 is SGHDN and CDR2 FVKESK. V was cut by 0 bases and J by 6 bases, with 9 bases left in between. CDR3 DNA: TGTGCCAGCAGCCAAGAAATTCGCATCAATGAGCAGTTCTTC. Protein product: CASSQEIRINEQFF.

The V and J genes are TRBV6-6 and TRBJ2-4; D gene ambiguous. The DNA end is a closer match to TRBJ2-7, so the J assignment may be wrong. The CDR3 is 13 amino acids. CDR1 and CDR2 (germline): MNHNY, SVGAGI (reference sequence). The CDR3 nucleotides are TGTGCCAGCAAGAGCGAGAGCTCGTACGAGCAGTACTTC. It encodes CASKSESSYEQYF.

This clonotype was counted a few times. This chain connects TRBV7-2 to TRBJ2-3, with 7 bases aligning to TRBD2. V dropped 11 bases and J dropped 5; count of bases not matched to a gene: 13. Germline V gene lookup returns CDR1 SGHTA and CDR2 FQGNSA. The CDR3 has 14 residues. Written as DNA, the CDR3 is TGTGCCTGCACGGGGGGACCGGCGGGAGATACGCAGTATTTT. This gives the protein CACTGGPAGDTQYF. Together with reference TRBV7-2 and TRBJ2-3, the CDR3 gives the full variable domain: GAGVSQSPSNKVTEKGKDVELRCDPISGHTALYWYRQSLGQGLEFLIYFQGNSAPDKSGLPSDRFSAERTGGSVSTLTIQRTQQEDSAVYLCACTGGPAGDTQYFGPGTRLTVL.

This clonotype was counted between two and nine times. This chain's CDR3 is CASSGQGDGYTF. The CDR3 DNA follows: TGTGCCAGCAGTGGACAGGGGGATGGCTACACCTTC. This chain joins TRBV28 and TRBJ1-2; the match to TRBD1 covers 10 bases. CDR3 size: 12 residues. V lost 5 bases and J lost 6; bases outside the gene matches: 0. Germline values: CDR1 MDHEN, CDR2 SYDVKM.

The J gene is TRBJ1-1, the V gene TRBV4-3; D remains ambiguous. The CDR3 is made up of 15 amino acids. The V end was cut by 3 bases, the J end by 0 bases, with 11 bases between. The V gene's germline CDR1 is LGHNA and CDR2 YSLEER. The CDR3 region is CASSQRGGMNTEAFF. DNA of the CDR3: TGCGCCAGCAGCCAGCGGGGAGGGATGAACACTGAAGCTTTCTTT.

The chain is built from TRBV4-3 and TRBJ2-7, with 8 bases aligning to TRBD1. V was clipped by 2 bases and J by 5 bases; unmatched bases: 11. Germline V gene lookup returns CDR1 LGHNA and CDR2 YSLEER. The CDR3 has 16 amino acids. In nucleotides, the CDR3 is TGCGCCAGCAGCCAAACACGACAGGGGTTTAGACACGAGCAGTACTTC. Translation gives CASSQTRQGFRHEQYF.

This clonotype was found a few times. CDR3: CASSSGQDLNYGYTF. The CDR3 nucleotides read TGCGCCAGCAGCTCCGGACAGGACCTAAACTATGGCTACACCTTC. V usage is TRBV5-1 and J usage is TRBJ1-2; 7 bases are a match to TRBD1. J lost 2 bases, V lost 3 bases, and 7 bases had no gene match. Germline V gene lookup returns CDR1 SGHRS and CDR2 YFSETQ. CDR3 length equals 15 residues.

The chain combines TRBV28 with TRBJ2-1; 10 bases map to TRBD1. CDR3 length: 20 amino acids. J was trimmed by 7 bases and V by 1 base; bases with no gene match: 19. Germline V gene lookup returns CDR1 MDHEN and CDR2 SYDVKM. CDR3 sequence (DNA): TGTGCCAGCAGTTTATCCGCGGACAGGGGGGTCCTTAGCGACAGGAATGAGCAGTTCTTC. It translates to CASSLSADRGVLSDRNEQFF.

V gene TRBV29-1 combines with J gene TRBJ1-2; D is possibly TRBD1 (5 bases). V gave up 2 bases and J gave up 6 bases, with 10 bases separating them. The CDR3 covers 12 residues. Germline V lookup: CDR1 SQVTM, CDR2 ANQGSEA. Here the CDR3 DNA reads TGCAGCGTTGAAAGGGGATCAAATGGCTACACCTTC. Translating it yields CSVERGSNGYTF. The whole variable domain, remainder taken from reference TRBV29-1 and TRBJ1-2, is SAVISQKPSRDICQRGTSLTIQCQVDSQVTMMFWYRQQPGQSLTLIATANQGSEATYESGFVIDKFPISRPNLTFSTLTVSNMSPEDSSIYLCSVERGSNGYTFGSGTRLTVV.

The J gene is TRBJ2-5, the V gene TRBV15; 10 nucleotides match TRBD2. The ends lost 0 bases at V and 5 bases at J; junction bases unmatched: 6. The CDR3 spans 16 residues. Germline V CDR1 and CDR2: LNHNV, YYDKDF (reference sequence). CDR3 region: CATSRDGAGGLETQYF. Here the CDR3 DNA reads TGTGCCACCAGCAGAGATGGAGCGGGGGGGCTGGAGACCCAGTACTTC.

In this sample, this clonotype turned up once. The V gene is TRBV12-3 or TRBV12-4, the J gene TRBJ2-6; 8 bases align to TRBD2. The ends lost 4 bases at V and 0 bases at J; junction bases unmatched: 5. The CDR3 sequence is 17 residues long. CDR3 nucleotide sequence: TGTGCCAGCAGTTCAGCTAGCGGGCGCTCTGGGGCCAACGTCCTGACTTTC. Translating it yields CASSSASGRSGANVLTF.

This clonotype was seen a handful of times. The J gene is TRBJ2-1, the V gene TRBV6-2 or TRBV6-3; 7 nucleotides line up with TRBD1. The germline CDR1 and CDR2 sequences are MNHEY and SVGEGT. The V gene end was trimmed by 2 bases and the J gene end by 8 bases; junction bases not matched to a gene: 0. The CDR3 extends over 12 amino acids. CDR3 loop: CASSYQGDEQFF. CDR3 bases: TGTGCCAGCAGTTACCAGGGGGATGAGCAGTTCTTC.